This note documents a single TCR beta chain sequence. The sample originates from a study of blood T cell repertoires in COVID-19. Per the original methods: Estimates of nucleated cell counts were drawn from the amplification of reference gene primers. Measured with immunoSEQ multiplex PCR; TCRdb has only the in-frame clones, and not every one. Clonal size and the V and J genes are those of that table, whereas D and trimming came from the DNA. The sample lists some 210,000 clones; around 81% were seen once. Trimming took off 1 base at V and 5 bases at J, with 18 bases between the two ends. The CDR3 length is 16 residues. The germline CDR1 and CDR2 sequences are SGHDT and YYEEEE. Individuals drawn from under 30 US areas were about 18 to 100 years old. Participant-reported clinical history was the basis for cohort assignment.

The J gene is TRBJ2-5, the V gene TRBV5-6; possible D gene TRBD1, 6 bases. This sequence was found in a man aged 25 to 40 with acute COVID-19. Sequenced material: PBMCs or T cells enriched from blood (not recorded which). The CDR3 loop is CASSLKFWTEEETQYF. Written as DNA, the CDR3 is TGTGCCAGCAGCTTGAAATTTTGGACAGAGGAGGAGACCCAGTACTTC.